These 10 T cell receptor beta chains originate from one sample sequenced in a study of spatial heterogeneity in lung cancer. Specified time point: sample taken at primary tumor resection. Material for sequencing was whole RNA from tumor, nontumor lung or frozen PBMC, left unsorted. TCRdb analysed the 5' RACE reads with MiXCR anew, one entry per CDR3 protein. This table has about 20,000 distinct CDR3 sequences, under 20% appearing once. Sequences were derived from PBMCs, sampled at surgery. Source of these receptors: a male donor with early-stage non-small cell lung cancer.

By share, this clonotype ranks as medium-sized. The rearrangement joins TRBV11-2 to TRBJ2-7, with TRBD2 matching over 11 bases. Germline V gives CDR1 SGHAT, CDR2 FQNNGV. The J segment lost 3 bases and the V segment lost 5 bases, leaving 6 bases of the junction unmatched. CDR3 length: 15 residues. The CDR3 sequence is CASSTTSGAFYEQYF. As DNA, the CDR3 is TGTGCCAGCAGCACGACTAGCGGGGCGTTCTACGAGCAGTACTTC.

This clonotype has ten or more counts. The gene calls are TRBV11-1 and TRBJ1-6, with a possible D match to TRBD1 (5 bases). V gave up 1 base and J gave up 7 bases, with 5 bases separating them. This CDR3 has 13 residues. Germline CDR1 reads SGHAT; CDR2 reads FQDESV (reference sequence). CDR3 bases: TGTGCCAGCAGCTTAGGACAGAATTCACCCCTCCACTTT. Its translation: CASSLGQNSPLHF.

In this sample, this clonotype turned up a few times. The chain joins TRBV29-1 to TRBJ2-7; 10 bases match TRBD2. Germline trimming cut 3 bases from V and 3 bases from J; bases unmatched to any gene: 5. Germline assignment: CDR1 SQVTM and CDR2 ANQGSEA. This CDR3 spans 14 amino acids. CDR3 region: CSVEPSGGRYEQYF. The CDR3 bases are TGCAGCGTTGAGCCTAGCGGGGGACGCTACGAGCAGTACTTC.

This clonotype appeared many times. The rearrangement uses TRBV11-2 and TRBJ2-3; 9 bases are shared with TRBD2. Germline trimming cut 1 base from V and 3 bases from J; bases unmatched to any gene: 8. The germline gives CDR1 SGHAT, CDR2 FQNNGV. The CDR3 length is 17 residues. This CDR3 reads CASSLGSLAGSTDTQYF. CDR3 nucleotide sequence: TGTGCCAGCAGCTTAGGAAGCCTAGCGGGGTCAACAGATACGCAGTATTTT.

The chain uses TRBV5-1 and TRBJ2-3; possible D gene TRBD2, 6 bases. The CDR3 is made up of 17 amino acids. Looked up from germline, CDR1 is SGHRS and CDR2 is YFSETQ. Trimming removed 3 bases from V and 1 base from J, with 18 bases in between. CDR3 nucleotides: TGCGCCAGCAGCTCCGGAGGGGCTAGTTTGGGCACAGATACGCAGTATTTT. Translating gives CASSSGGASLGTDTQYF.

This clonotype was counted a few times. The chain has TRBV30 and TRBJ1-5; weak D call: TRBD1 (6 bases). Trimming took off 5 bases at V and 3 bases at J, with 17 bases between the two ends. The CDR3 covers 15 residues. Germline V CDR1 and CDR2: GTSNPN, SVGIG (reference sequence). This CDR3 is CAWGGAGTINQPQHF. CDR3 DNA sequence: TGTGCCTGGGGGGGAGCCGGGACAATCAATCAGCCCCAGCATTTT.

This clonotype showed up many times. This chain uses TRBV12-3 or TRBV12-4 with TRBJ2-3; the D gene is possibly TRBD1 (6 bases). Trimming took 1 base from V and 8 from J, leaving 7 bases between them. The CDR3 length is 12 residues. CDR3 sequence reads: CASSLEGVTQYF. CDR3 DNA: TGTGCCAGCAGTTTAGAGGGGGTTACGCAGTATTTT.

This clonotype was found a few times. The J gene is TRBJ1-1, the V gene TRBV10-2; D not resolved. Trimming cost V 0 bases and J 1 base, with 6 bases left between them. Germline loops: CDR1 WSHSY, CDR2 SAAADI. The CDR3 consists of 14 residues. CDR3 in amino acids: CASSESGWNTEAFF. CDR3 coding DNA: TGCGCCAGCAGTGAGTCGGGGTGGAACACTGAAGCTTTCTTT.

V usage is TRBV9 and J usage is TRBJ1-1; tentatively, D is TRBD1 (5 bases). The V gene's germline CDR1 is SGDLS and CDR2 YYNGEE. Trimming pared 0 bases from V and 3 bases from J, leaving 9 bases between. CDR3 length equals 14 residues. As DNA, the CDR3 is TGTGCCAGCAGCGTAGTGGTGACAGACACTGAAGCTTTCTTT. It encodes CASSVVVTDTEAFF. Variable domain in full (rest from reference TRBV9 and TRBJ1-1): DSGVTQTPKHLITATGQRVTLRCSPRSGDLSVYWYQQSLDQGLQFLIQYYNGEERAKGNILERFSAQQFPDLHSELNLSSLELGDSALYFCASSVVVTDTEAFFGQGTRLTVV.

The rearrangement joins TRBV12-3 or TRBV12-4 to TRBJ2-3; TRBD2 aligns across 7 bases. The CDR3 is 14 residues long. With 3 bases clipped from V and 4 bases from J, the junction kept 4 bases outside the gene matches. CDR3 DNA sequence: TGTGCCAGCAGTTTTGAGGGACTACCAGATACGCAGTATTTT. Amino acids: CASSFEGLPDTQYF.